The 2 T cell receptor beta chains below come from one sample, sequenced in a study of shared clonotypes between healthy human individuals. Repertoires were generated with immunoSEQ multiplex PCR, while TCRdb's copy carries only in-frame clones and drops some. The sample yields about a million clones, approximately 80% seen once. Sequencing was carried out using memory CD4+ T cells from PBMCs. Specified subset: CD45RA-negative fraction. These receptors were collected from a man aged 18 to 29 in good health. Some clones in this sample may be carry-over from other donors' samples.

V is TRBV6-1 and J is TRBJ1-2, with TRBD1 matching over 9 bases. This CDR3 is 16 amino acids long. The V gene end was trimmed by 2 bases and the J gene end by 13 bases; junction bases not matched to a gene: 17. Looked up from germline, CDR1 is MNHNS and CDR2 is SASEGT. The CDR3 region is CASSESRTGGPVGCTF. The DNA for the CDR3 is TGTGCCAGCAGTGAAAGTCGAACAGGGGGCCCTGTCGGTTGCACCTTC.

This chain uses TRBV6-6 with TRBJ2-2; D not resolved. This CDR3 contains 13 residues. Trimming removed 0 bases from V and 4 bases from J, with 3 bases in between. In germline, CDR1 is MNHNY, CDR2 SVGAGI (reference sequence). CDR3 sequence: CASSYSSTGELFF. The CDR3 DNA sequence: TGTGCCAGCAGTTACTCATCCACCGGGGAGCTGTTTTTT.